The entry below gives a single T cell receptor (beta chain) sequence along with its context. TCRdb used MiXCR to reprocess the 5' RACE reads, holding one entry per CDR3 protein. The top ten hold roughly 6.1% of the sample, which has 85,000 to 100,000 distinct CDR3 sequences, 17% seen once. This record comes from a study of T cells of healthy individuals. From germline, CDR1 is LGHNA and CDR2 YNFKEQ. V lost 2 bases and J lost 7; bases outside the gene matches: 5. The CDR3 runs 16 residues. The chain combines TRBV4-2 with TRBJ2-1, with 13 bases aligning to TRBD2. This receptor was identified in a human donor in good health. The CDR3 DNA reads as TGTGCCAGCAGCCAATTACTAGCGGGAGGGCCAAATGAGCAGTTCTTC. Encoded protein: CASSQLLAGGPNEQFF.